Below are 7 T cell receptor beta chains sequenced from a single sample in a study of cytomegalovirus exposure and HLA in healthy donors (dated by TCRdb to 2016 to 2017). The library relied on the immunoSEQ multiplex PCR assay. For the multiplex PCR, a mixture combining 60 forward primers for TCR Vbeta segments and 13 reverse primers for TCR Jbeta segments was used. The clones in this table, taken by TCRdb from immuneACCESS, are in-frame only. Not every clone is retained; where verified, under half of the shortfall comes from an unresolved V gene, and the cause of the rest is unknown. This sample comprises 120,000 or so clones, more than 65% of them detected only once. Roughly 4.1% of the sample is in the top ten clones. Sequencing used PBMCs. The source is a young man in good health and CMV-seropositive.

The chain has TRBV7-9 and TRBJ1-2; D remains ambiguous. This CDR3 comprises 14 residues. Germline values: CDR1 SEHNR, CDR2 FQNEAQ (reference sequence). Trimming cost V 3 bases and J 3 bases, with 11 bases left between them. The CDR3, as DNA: TGTGCCAGCAGCTTGCCACCGGGAGACTATGGCTACACCTTC. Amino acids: CASSLPPGDYGYTF.

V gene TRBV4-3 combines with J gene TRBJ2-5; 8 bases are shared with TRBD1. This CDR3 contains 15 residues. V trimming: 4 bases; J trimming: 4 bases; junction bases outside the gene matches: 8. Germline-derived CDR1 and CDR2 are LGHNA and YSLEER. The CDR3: CASSPRTGRGETQYF. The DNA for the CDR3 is TGCGCCAGCAGCCCACGGACAGGGCGGGGAGAGACCCAGTACTTC.

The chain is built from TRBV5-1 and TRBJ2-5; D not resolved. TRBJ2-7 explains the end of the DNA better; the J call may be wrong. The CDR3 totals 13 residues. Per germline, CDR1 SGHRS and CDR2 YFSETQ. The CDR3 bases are TGCGCCAGCAGCTTGGCCCAAGCCTACGAGCAGTACTTC. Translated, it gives CASSLAQAYEQYF.

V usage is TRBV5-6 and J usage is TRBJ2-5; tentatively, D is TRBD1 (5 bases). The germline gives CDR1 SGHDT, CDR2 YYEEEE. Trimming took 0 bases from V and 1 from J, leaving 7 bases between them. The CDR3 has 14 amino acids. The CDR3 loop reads CASSLVDSQETQYF. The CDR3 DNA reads TGTGCCAGCAGCTTGGTTGACAGCCAAGAGACCCAGTACTTC.

Here the CDR3 DNA reads TGTGCCAGCCACGACAGGACTTACACTGAAGCTTTCTTT. Translating gives CASHDRTYTEAFF. The chain employs TRBV19 and TRBJ1-1; D perhaps matches TRBD1 (6 bases). The V gene lost 9 bases and the J gene lost 3 bases, with 14 bases spanning the gap. Germline loops: CDR1 LNHDA, CDR2 SQIVND (reference sequence). The length of the CDR3 is 13 residues.

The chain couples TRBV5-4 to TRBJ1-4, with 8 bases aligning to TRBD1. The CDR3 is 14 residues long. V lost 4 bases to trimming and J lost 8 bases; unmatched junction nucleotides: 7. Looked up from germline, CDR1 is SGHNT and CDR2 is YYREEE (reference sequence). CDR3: CASSVDRDGEKLFF. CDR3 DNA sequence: TGTGCCAGCAGCGTGGACAGGGATGGAGAAAAACTGTTTTTT.

Here the CDR3 reads CASSSSSNEQFF. The CDR3 nucleotides read TGTGCCAGCAGTTCGAGCTCAAATGAGCAGTTCTTC. The chain carries TRBV6-6 and TRBJ2-1; D is ambiguous. V was trimmed by 4 bases and J by 7 bases, leaving 8 bases between them. CDR3 length: 12 amino acids. Looked up from germline, CDR1 is MNHNY and CDR2 is SVGAGI (reference sequence).